This T cell receptor (beta chain) was captured by sequencing in a study of T cell repertoires in cytomegalovirus infection. On the study more broadly: Public TCR beta signature analysis indicated the presence of both CMV infection and matching HLA type.

Germline values: CDR1 LNHNV, CDR2 YYDKDF (reference sequence). The CDR3 has 15 amino acids. With V trimmed by 4 bases and J by 2 bases, 6 bases remained unmatched. In TCRdb, the reads were re-called with MiXCR into one record per CDR3 protein. The sample lists around 320,000 distinct CDR3 sequences; approximately 9.5% were seen once. The source is a human donor in good health (CMV status not recorded). Some clones in this sample may be carry-over from other donors' samples. The V call is TRBV15, the J call TRBJ2-7; TRBD1 matches at 9 bases. Sequenced: PBMCs. CDR3 nucleotides: TGTGCCACCAGCACTGCCGGGACAGGGACCTACGAGCAGTACTTC. Protein sequence: CATSTAGTGTYEQYF.